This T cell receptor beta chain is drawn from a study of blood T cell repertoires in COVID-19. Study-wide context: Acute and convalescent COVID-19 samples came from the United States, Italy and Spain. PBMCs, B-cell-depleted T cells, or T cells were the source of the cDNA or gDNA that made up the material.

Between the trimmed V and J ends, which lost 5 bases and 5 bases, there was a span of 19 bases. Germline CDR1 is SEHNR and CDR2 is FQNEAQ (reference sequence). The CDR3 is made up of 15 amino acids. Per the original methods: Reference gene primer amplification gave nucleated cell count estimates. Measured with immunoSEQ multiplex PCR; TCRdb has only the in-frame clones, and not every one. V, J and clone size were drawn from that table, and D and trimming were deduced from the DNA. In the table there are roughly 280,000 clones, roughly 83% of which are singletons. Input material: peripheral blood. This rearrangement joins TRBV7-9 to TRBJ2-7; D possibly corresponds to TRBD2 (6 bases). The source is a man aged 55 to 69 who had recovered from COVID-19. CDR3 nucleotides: TGTGCCAGCAGCAATCGGTCCGGGGGAGGTCACGAGCAGTACTTC. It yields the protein CASSNRSGGGHEQYF.